The clone carrying this TCR beta chain appeared many times. As yet, its antigen is unknown. Indicated time point: sample taken at primary tumor resection. A total of around 67 untreated early-stage non-small cell lung cancer patients served as donors. Whole RNA, which was extracted from tumor, nontumor lung tissue or frozen PBMC, was sequenced without any cell sorting. The data originate from a study of spatial heterogeneity in lung cancer. The wider study: Consistent detection of more beta-chain than alpha-chain sequences was observed. Study outcomes and limitations: Counts of expanded alpha and beta TCRs within tumors tracked the tumor nonsynonymous mutation count.

V was shortened by 2 bases and J by 4 bases, with 8 bases between the two germline ends. Germline loops: CDR1 KGHSH, CDR2 LQKENI. This CDR3 spans 14 amino acids. TCRdb used MiXCR to reprocess the 5' RACE reads, holding one entry per CDR3 protein. The sample has about 100,000 distinct CDR3 sequences, 3.5% to 5% seen once. Sequenced material: lung tumor tissue, taken at surgery. V is TRBV18 and J is TRBJ1-4; the D gene is possibly TRBD1 (5 bases). The source is a male donor with early-stage non-small cell lung cancer. CDR3 DNA: TGTGCCAGCTCACCAACTGACAGTAATGAAAAACTGTTTTTT. It yields the protein CASSPTDSNEKLFF.